The 2 T cell receptor beta chains below all came from one sample that was sequenced in a study of CD8+ T cells in alopecia areata. Extracted RNA was reverse transcribed into cDNA, the sequencing template. Profiled with immunoSEQ multiplex PCR; TCRdb holds only in-frame clones, not every one. The table includes some 240,000 clones, around 62% detected once. This specimen was CD4+ T cells sorted from blood, taken at week 0. These receptors were taken from a human donor with alopecia areata.

The chain uses TRBV18 and TRBJ2-5; 12 nucleotides agree with TRBD2. The CDR3 runs 17 residues. Germline V gene lookup returns CDR1 KGHSH and CDR2 LQKENI. The V and J ends lost 5 bases and 4 bases, in that order; junction bases with no gene match: 11. The CDR3 sequence is CASSSRTSGAKGETQYF. In DNA, the CDR3 is TGTGCCAGCTCATCACGGACTAGCGGGGCTAAGGGAGAGACCCAGTACTTC.

This clone appeared many times. The chain uses TRBV7-2 and TRBJ1-5; the D gene is possibly TRBD1 (6 bases). Trimming took 1 base from V and 3 from J, leaving 10 bases between them. Germline-derived CDR1 and CDR2 are SGHTA and FQGNSA. This CDR3 comprises 15 residues. CDR3 nucleotides: TGTGCCAGCAGCTTAGGGGGACACCTCAATCAGCCCCAGCATTTT. Translating it yields CASSLGGHLNQPQHF. Looking up the rest from reference TRBV7-2 and TRBJ1-5 gives the full variable domain: GAGVSQSPSNKVTEKGKDVELRCDPISGHTALYWYRQSLGQGLEFLIYFQGNSAPDKSGLPSDRFSAERTGGSVSTLTIQRTQQEDSAVYLCASSLGGHLNQPQHFGDGTRLSIL.